The rows below give T cell receptor beta chains drawn from one sample of a study of T cell changes during pregnancy in multiple sclerosis. Using immunoSEQ multiplex PCR, the repertoire was profiled, and TCRdb retains in-frame clones only, with some absent. The table lists tens of thousands of clones, about 93% of them singletons, with roughly 1% in the top ten. The material was peripheral blood, obtained in the first trimester of pregnancy. Source of these receptors: a female donor with multiple sclerosis, enrolled in a pregnancy study. CDR3s include the opening cysteine and the closing phenylalanine or tryptophan. D genes are given only for firm matches. Not all rows give a size; the values are once, few, many and, for expanded clones, a class.

TRBV6-4	TRBD2	TRBJ2-1	NA	CASSDGTSSNEQFF	TGTGCCAGCAGTGATGGGACTAGTTCCAATGAGCAGTTCTTC
TRBV5-1	TRBD2	TRBJ2-7	NA	CASSLSLAGFYEQYF	TGCGCCAGCAGCTTATCGCTAGCGGGCTTCTACGAGCAGTACTTC
TRBV6-1	NA	TRBJ1-1	NA	CATSGQINTEAFF	TGTGCCACCTCGGGACAAATAAACACTGAAGCTTTCTTT
TRBV27	TRBD2	TRBJ2-3	NA	CASSFRTSGRATTMRDTQYF	TGTGCCAGCAGTTTCCGGACTAGCGGGAGGGCAACGACCATGAGGGATACGCAGTATTTT
TRBV9	TRBD1	TRBJ2-7	few	CASSVEESSAGGSSYEQYF	TGTGCCAGCAGCGTAGAGGAGAGTTCGGCAGGGGGCAGCTCCTACGAGCAGTACTTC
TRBV30	TRBD1	TRBJ1-1	once	CAWRGQGKREAFF	TGTGCCTGGAGAGGACAGGGCAAGAGAGAAGCTTTCTTT
TRBV7-9	TRBD2	TRBJ2-7	once	CASSLGRTSGLGSEQYF	TGTGCCAGCAGCTTAGGGCGGACTAGCGGATTAGGAAGCGAGCAGTACTTC
TRBV29-1	NA	TRBJ2-5	NA	CSVRKVRGDRRVWETQYF	TGCAGCGTCCGAAAGGTTCGGGGAGATCGGCGGGTGTGGGAGACCCAGTACTTC
TRBV27	NA	TRBJ2-1	once	CASGFYEQFF	TGTGCCAGCGGCTTCTATGAGCAGTTCTTC
TRBV27	TRBD2	TRBJ2-7	NA	CASRPPGLGGYEQYF	TGTGCCAGCAGACCGCCGGGACTAGGGGGCTACGAGCAGTACTTC
TRBV7-2	NA	TRBJ2-2	NA	CASSLSWATNTGELFF	TGTGCCAGCAGCTTAAGTTGGGCTACGAACACCGGGGAGCTGTTTTTT
TRBV6-1	TRBD1	TRBJ1-5	NA	CASSQDRAGNQPQHF	TGTGCCAGCAGTCAGGACAGGGCTGGCAATCAGCCCCAGCATTTT
TRBV19	NA	TRBJ1-5	NA	CASSLSGYQPQHF	TGTGCCAGTAGCCTATCAGGGTATCAGCCCCAGCATTTT
TRBV9	NA	TRBJ2-3	NA	CASSVSGGTGTDTQYF	TGTGCCAGCAGCGTTTCTGGCGGGACCGGCACAGATACGCAGTATTTT
TRBV27	TRBD1	TRBJ2-5	NA	CASSLLLQPGQGRETQYF	TGTGCCAGCAGTTTACTCCTTCAACCGGGACAGGGAAGGGAGACCCAGTACTTC
TRBV28	TRBD1	TRBJ1-2	NA	CASSQMNGDRDFGYTF	TGTGCCAGCAGCCAAATGAACGGGGACAGGGACTTTGGCTACACCTTC
TRBV6-5	TRBD1	TRBJ1-1	few	CASSSKGAGAFF	TGTGCCAGCAGCTCTAAGGGGGCGGGAGCTTTCTTT
TRBV19	TRBD1	TRBJ1-3	few	CASRRTGSGNTIYF	TGTGCCAGTAGAAGGACAGGCTCTGGAAACACCATATATTTT
TRBV2	TRBD1	TRBJ1-1	NA	CASARQGPNTEAFF	TGTGCCAGCGCAAGACAGGGCCCGAACACTGAAGCTTTCTTT
TRBV2	NA	TRBJ2-2	NA	CASRQSGELFF	TGTGCCAGCAGACAGTCCGGGGAGCTGTTTTTT
TRBV9	TRBD2	TRBJ2-1	NA	CASSVALAGPGDNEQFF	TGTGCCAGCAGCGTAGCGCTAGCGGGGCCCGGGGACAATGAGCAGTTCTTC
TRBV30	TRBD2	TRBJ2-5	NA	CASLAGEETQYF	TGTGCCTCACTAGCGGGAGAAGAGACCCAGTACTTC
TRBV28	NA	TRBJ1-5	NA	CASSSGFAHRTQNHYSNQPQHF	TGTGCCAGCAGTTCAGGGTTTGCGCATAGAACCCAGAACCACTATAGCAATCAGCCCCAGCATTTT
TRBV5-1	TRBD2	TRBJ2-3	NA	CASSLAFKSGGLDTQYF	TGCGCCAGCAGCTTGGCATTTAAAAGCGGGGGGCTAGATACGCAGTATTTT
TRBV7-9	TRBD1	TRBJ2-5	NA	CASSHGQGGYQETQYF	TGTGCCAGCAGCCACGGACAGGGCGGGTACCAAGAGACCCAGTACTTC
TRBV7-3	NA	TRBJ1-6	NA	CASSPGQLNSPLHF	TGTGCCAGCAGCCCCGGACAACTAAATTCACCCCTCCACTTT
TRBV19	TRBD2	TRBJ2-1	NA	CASSMRRGGVFGEQFF	TGTGCCAGTAGTATGCGGCGGGGGGGAGTATTTGGTGAGCAGTTCTTC
TRBV11-1	NA	TRBJ1-1	NA	CASSLTDPRPFEAFF	TGTGCCAGCAGCCTAACAGATCCGCGCCCCTTTGAAGCTTTCTTT
TRBV7-2	NA	TRBJ1-1	once	CASRTALNTEAFF	TGTGCCAGCAGGACTGCACTGAACACTGAAGCTTTCTTT
TRBV5-6	NA	TRBJ2-6	few	CASSSVVVGANVLTF	TGTGCCAGCAGCTCCGTAGTGGTTGGGGCCAACGTCCTGACTTTC
TRBV18	TRBD2	TRBJ2-7	NA	CASSPNGRARGEQYF	TGTGCCAGCTCACCAAACGGGAGGGCCCGAGGGGAGCAGTACTTC
TRBV28	NA	TRBJ1-1	NA	CASTLPVPNTEAFF	TGTGCCAGCACCCTACCCGTCCCGAACACTGAAGCTTTCTTT
TRBV28	NA	TRBJ2-3	NA	CASKLASPPRDTQYF	TGTGCCAGCAAGCTAGCGAGCCCACCAAGGGATACGCAGTATTTT
TRBV5-1	TRBD1	TRBJ2-1	NA	CASSLGDSAYNEQFF	TGCGCCAGCAGCTTGGGGGACAGCGCCTACAATGAGCAGTTCTTC
TRBV5-4	TRBD2	TRBJ2-3	once	CASSSPETSGRADTQYF	TGTGCCAGCAGCTCGCCCGAGACTAGCGGGAGAGCAGATACGCAGTATTTT
TRBV11-2	TRBD1	TRBJ1-2	NA	CASTPYIGQGANYGYTF	TGTGCCAGCACACCTTATATAGGACAGGGGGCTAACTATGGCTACACCTTC
TRBV7-2	NA	TRBJ2-2	NA	CASSLAHSLNTGELFF	TGTGCCAGCAGCTTAGCCCACAGCTTGAACACCGGGGAGCTGTTTTTT
TRBV11-2	TRBD2	TRBJ2-7	NA	CASSPSGARSYEQYF	TGTGCCAGCAGCCCTAGCGGGGCACGCTCCTACGAGCAGTACTTC
TRBV7-9	NA	TRBJ2-1	NA	CASSYTSNEQFF	TGTGCCAGCAGCTATACTAGCAATGAGCAGTTCTTC
TRBV7-6	TRBD1	TRBJ1-2	NA	CASSLGQGANYGYTF	TGTGCCAGCAGCTTAGGACAGGGCGCTAACTATGGCTACACCTTC
TRBV10-3	TRBD1	TRBJ2-7	NA	CAISEEGQGAEQYF	TGTGCCATCAGTGAAGAGGGACAGGGGGCCGAGCAGTACTTC
TRBV7-2	NA	TRBJ2-7	once	CASSLERFSGSQYF	TGTGCCAGCAGCTTAGAGAGGTTCAGCGGTTCTCAGTACTTC
TRBV28	NA	TRBJ2-4	NA	CASSGGGLAKNIQYF	TGTGCCAGCAGCGGCGGCGGCCTAGCCAAAAACATTCAGTACTTC
TRBV28	NA	TRBJ1-2	NA	CATYGVNYGYTF	TGTGCCACCTACGGGGTAAACTATGGCTACACCTTC
TRBV7-6	TRBD1	TRBJ2-2	once	CASSPGGMNTGELFF	TGTGCCAGCAGCCCAGGGGGCATGAACACCGGGGAGCTGTTTTTT
TRBV5-1	NA	TRBJ2-1	NA	CASSRTVSSYNEQFF	TGCGCCAGCAGCCGGACAGTAAGCTCCTACAATGAGCAGTTCTTC
TRBV4-3	NA	TRBJ2-5	NA	CASSQDELLETQYF	TGCGCCAGCAGCCAAGACGAGCTCCTCGAGACCCAGTACTTC
TRBV29-1	TRBD1	TRBJ1-3	NA	CSVENRGPGNTIYF	TGCAGCGTGGAAAACAGGGGGCCTGGAAACACCATATATTTT
TRBV6-1	NA	TRBJ2-2	NA	CASSEAPVTGELFF	TGTGCCAGCAGTGAAGCGCCGGTTACCGGGGAGCTGTTTTTT
TRBV4-2	NA	TRBJ2-7	NA	CASSQDRRTMRYEQYF	TGTGCCAGCAGCCAAGATAGGAGGACTATGAGGTACGAGCAGTACTTC
TRBV28	NA	TRBJ1-2	NA	CASSLGPLWGEAGGYTF	TGTGCCAGCAGTTTAGGACCCCTATGGGGGGAGGCAGGTGGCTACACCTTC
TRBV7-9	TRBD2	TRBJ2-3	NA	CASSFQRLAGVGDTQYF	TGTGCCAGCAGCTTCCAAAGACTAGCGGGAGTTGGAGATACGCAGTATTTT
TRBV10-3	NA	TRBJ2-5	NA	CAISEAGFQETQYF	TGTGCCATCAGTGAGGCAGGGTTCCAAGAGACCCAGTACTTC
TRBV27	TRBD2	TRBJ2-1	NA	CASALRAGGHNEQFF	TGTGCCAGCGCCTTAAGGGCGGGGGGACACAATGAGCAGTTCTTC
TRBV7-6	NA	TRBJ2-5	once	CASSLMGEGETQYF	TGTGCCAGCAGCTTAATGGGAGAGGGAGAGACCCAGTACTTC
TRBV5-4	TRBD2	TRBJ2-6	once	CASSLGLAGVGSGANVLTF	TGTGCCAGCAGCTTGGGACTAGCGGGGGTAGGCTCTGGGGCCAACGTCCTGACTTTC
TRBV6-5	NA	TRBJ2-5	NA	CASRQGETQYF	TGTGCCAGCAGACAGGGAGAGACCCAGTACTTC